Listed below are T cell receptor beta chains from one sample, sequenced in a study of blood T cell repertoires in COVID-19. Sequenced by immunoSEQ multiplex PCR; TCRdb stores in-frame clones only, minus some. This table holds fewer than 250,000 clones, 80% to 90% found once. Source material: PBMCs or T cells enriched from blood (not recorded which). Receptors originate from a woman in her thirties or forties with acute COVID-19. Both conserved end residues are part of each CDR3. Each record gives: CDR3 protein, V gene.

cdr3_aa: CASSQGTRKEGKLFF; v_call: TRBV4-3
cdr3_aa: CASSLLLGLAGGGETQYF; v_call: TRBV28
cdr3_aa: CASSYRGSAGRHEQYF; v_call: TRBV6-2/TRBV6-3
cdr3_aa: CASSPQGSGSTDTQYF; v_call: TRBV18
cdr3_aa: CASTRTGGSFLYNEQFF; v_call: TRBV6-6
cdr3_aa: CASSQEEYRGSSHNEQFF; v_call: TRBV3-1/TRBV3-2
cdr3_aa: CASSQGSSRGETQYF; v_call: TRBV4-3
cdr3_aa: CASSLRGTASTHYGYTF; v_call: TRBV13
cdr3_aa: CAISGTTNTEAFF; v_call: TRBV10-3
cdr3_aa: CASSQDFGSRSPLHF; v_call: TRBV3-1/TRBV3-2
cdr3_aa: CASIDGASGANVLTF; v_call: TRBV2
cdr3_aa: CASRPQGYSSEQYF; v_call: TRBV28
cdr3_aa: CASSPRWLGNGAYNEQFF; v_call: TRBV19
cdr3_aa: CASSPGEGSYGYTF; v_call: TRBV7-3
cdr3_aa: CASSWGFSAGEETQYF; v_call: TRBV28
cdr3_aa: CASSQEAGQGAFGNTIYF; v_call: TRBV3-1/TRBV3-2
cdr3_aa: CASSQVPGDLALHF; v_call: TRBV4-1
cdr3_aa: CASSLYLAEGPGDEQFF; v_call: TRBV28
cdr3_aa: CASSLMQGNNYEQYF; v_call: TRBV18
cdr3_aa: CASRSSGVVIQPQHF; v_call: TRBV28
cdr3_aa: CASSEQGTYEQYF; v_call: TRBV27
cdr3_aa: CASSVHDRGPNYGYTF; v_call: TRBV6-4
cdr3_aa: CASSGTSEPFYEQFF; v_call: TRBV9
cdr3_aa: CAWSRGSAGIGYTF; v_call: TRBV30
cdr3_aa: CASSPAEYEQYF; v_call: TRBV11-3
cdr3_aa: CSASRTSGSGPEQYF; v_call: TRBV20-1